These 9 T cell receptor beta chains originate from one sample sequenced in a study of shared clonotypes between healthy human individuals. TCRdb's table, derived via immunoSEQ multiplex PCR, lists solely in-frame clones and lacks some. The data show nearly 1 million clones, 60% to 85% seen once. Material: memory CD4+ T cells sorted from blood. Specified subset: CD45RA-negative fraction. The receptors derive from a man between 18 and 35 years old in good health.

The chain uses TRBV7-8 and TRBJ1-1; unclear D gene. CDR3 size: 12 residues. V lost 2 bases to trimming and J lost 5 bases, with 6 bases between them. CDR1 SGHVS and CDR2 FQNEAQ come from the germline V gene. CDR3 sequence: CASSLLRTEAFF. The CDR3 DNA reads as TGTGCCAGCAGCTTACTAAGAACTGAAGCTTTCTTT.

The chain recombines TRBV2 with TRBJ2-7, with a weak D call TRBD1 (6 bases). This CDR3 contains 13 residues. Deletions cut 7 bases from V and 7 bases from J, with 17 bases between. Per the germline V gene, CDR1 is SNHLY and CDR2 is FYNNEI. In DNA, the CDR3 is TGTGCCAGCACCTTGGCAGGGGCCGGGGAGCAGTACTTC. It yields the protein CASTLAGAGEQYF. Using reference TRBV2 and TRBJ2-7 for the parts outside the CDR3, the full variable domain is EPEVTQTPSHQVTQMGQEVILRCVPISNHLYFYWYRQILGQKVEFLVSFYNNEISEKSEIFDDQFSVERPDGSNFTLKIRSTKLEDSAMYFCASTLAGAGEQYFGPGTRLTVT.

The chain employs TRBV19 and TRBJ2-7, with unresolved D. Germline V lookup: CDR1 LNHDA, CDR2 SQIVND (reference sequence). The CDR3 is 12 amino acids. Between the trimmed V and J ends, which lost 4 bases and 7 bases, there was a span of 11 bases. CDR3 DNA sequence: TGTGCCAGTAGTACTACCCCCAGGGAGCAGTACTTC. Protein: CASSTTPREQYF.

The chain joins TRBV27 to TRBJ2-1; TRBD2 aligns across 8 bases. The germline V gene has CDR1 MNHEY and CDR2 SMNVEV (reference sequence). The J segment lost 4 bases and the V segment lost 4 bases, leaving 6 bases of the junction unmatched. The CDR3 contains 15 residues. This chain's CDR3 is CASSYQRGMYNEQFF. The DNA of the CDR3 is TGTGCCAGCAGTTACCAGCGGGGGATGTACAATGAGCAGTTCTTC.

The CDR3 is CASSIGSAVIGDGYTF. In nucleotides, the CDR3 is TGTGCCAGTAGTATTGGTTCGGCAGTTATTGGGGATGGCTACACCTTC. The V and J genes are TRBV19 and TRBJ1-2, with D uncertain. Per the germline V gene, CDR1 is LNHDA and CDR2 is SQIVND (reference sequence). V was shortened by 3 bases and J by 6 bases, with 20 bases between the two germline ends. This CDR3 comprises 16 residues.

This chain's CDR3 is CASSLAEGANYGYTF. CDR3 in DNA: TGTGCCAGCAGTTTAGCAGAAGGAGCTAACTATGGCTACACCTTC. The chain carries TRBV6-5 and TRBJ1-2; D call uncertain. Between the trimmed V and J ends, which lost 4 bases and 0 bases, there was a span of 12 bases. CDR3 length: 15 amino acids. Per germline, CDR1 MNHEY and CDR2 SVGAGI.

The CDR3 sequence: CASSLRGGANVLTF. The CDR3 DNA sequence: TGTGCCAGCAGTCTACGCGGGGGGGCCAACGTCCTGACTTTC. V usage is TRBV6-1 and J usage is TRBJ2-6; D may be TRBD2 (5 bases). V was trimmed by 5 bases and J by 4 bases, leaving 9 bases between them. Germline CDR1 reads MNHNS; CDR2 reads SASEGT. The CDR3 consists of 14 residues.

The V and J genes are TRBV27 and TRBJ1-6, with D unclear. Germline V gives CDR1 MNHEY, CDR2 SMNVEV (reference sequence). CDR3 length equals 12 residues. Deletions cut 3 bases from V and 9 bases from J, with 6 bases between. This CDR3 is CASSFWSSPLHF. DNA for the CDR3: TGTGCCAGCAGTTTTTGGAGTTCACCCCTCCACTTT.

The genes are TRBV7-2 and TRBJ1-2, with D unclear. The V and J ends lost 4 bases and 3 bases respectively, with 9 bases between them. This CDR3 has 13 amino acids. Germline lookup yields CDR1 SGHTA and CDR2 FQGNSA. The DNA for the CDR3 is TGTGCCAGCAGCTGGAAGTGGGACTATGGCTACACCTTC. Protein: CASSWKWDYGYTF. Full variable domain (outside the CDR3, taken from reference TRBV7-2 and TRBJ1-2): GAGVSQSPSNKVTEKGKDVELRCDPISGHTALYWYRQSLGQGLEFLIYFQGNSAPDKSGLPSDRFSAERTGGSVSTLTIQRTQQEDSAVYLCASSWKWDYGYTFGSGTRLTVV.